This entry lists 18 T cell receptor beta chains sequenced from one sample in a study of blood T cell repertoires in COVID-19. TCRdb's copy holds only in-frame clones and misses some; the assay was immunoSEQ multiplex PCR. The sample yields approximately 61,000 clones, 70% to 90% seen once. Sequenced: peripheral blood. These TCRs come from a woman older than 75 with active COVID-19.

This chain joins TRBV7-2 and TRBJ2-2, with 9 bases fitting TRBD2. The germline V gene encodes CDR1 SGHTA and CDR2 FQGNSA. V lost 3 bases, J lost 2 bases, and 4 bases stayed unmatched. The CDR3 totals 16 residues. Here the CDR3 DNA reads TGTGCCAGCAGCTTCCTAGCGGGGACAAACACCGGGGAGCTGTTTTTT. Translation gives CASSFLAGTNTGELFF.

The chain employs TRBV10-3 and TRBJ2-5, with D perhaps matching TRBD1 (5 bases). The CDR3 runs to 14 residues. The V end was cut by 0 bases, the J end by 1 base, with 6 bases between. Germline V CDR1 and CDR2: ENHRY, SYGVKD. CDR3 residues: CAISESQVQETQYF. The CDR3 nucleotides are TGTGCCATCAGTGAGTCACAGGTCCAAGAGACCCAGTACTTC.

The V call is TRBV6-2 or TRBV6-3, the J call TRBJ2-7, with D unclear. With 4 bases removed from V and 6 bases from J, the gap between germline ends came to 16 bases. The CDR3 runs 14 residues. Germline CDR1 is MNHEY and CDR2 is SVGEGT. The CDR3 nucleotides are TGTGCCAGCAGTTCCCAACTCCTGTGGGCCGAGCAGTACTTC. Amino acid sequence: CASSSQLLWAEQYF.

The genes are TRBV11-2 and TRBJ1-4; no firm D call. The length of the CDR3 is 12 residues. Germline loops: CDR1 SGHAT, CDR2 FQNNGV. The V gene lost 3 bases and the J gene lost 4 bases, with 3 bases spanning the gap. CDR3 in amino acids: CASSFHNEKLFF. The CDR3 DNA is TGTGCCAGCAGCTTCCATAATGAAAAACTGTTTTTT.

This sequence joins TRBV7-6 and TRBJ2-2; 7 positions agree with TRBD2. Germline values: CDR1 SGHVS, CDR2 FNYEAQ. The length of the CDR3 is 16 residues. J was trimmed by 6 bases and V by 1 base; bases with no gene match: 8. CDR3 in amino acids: CASSLVPRGGAGELFF. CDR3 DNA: TGTGCCAGCAGCTTAGTCCCCCGGGGAGGGGCCGGGGAGCTGTTTTTT.

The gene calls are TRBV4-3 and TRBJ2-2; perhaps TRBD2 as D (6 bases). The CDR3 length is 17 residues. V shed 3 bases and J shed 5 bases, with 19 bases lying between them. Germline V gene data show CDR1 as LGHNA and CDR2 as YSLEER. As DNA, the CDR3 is TGCGCCAGCAGCCACCCCTGGGGGGAAGTAAAGACCGGGGAGCTGTTTTTT. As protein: CASSHPWGEVKTGELFF.

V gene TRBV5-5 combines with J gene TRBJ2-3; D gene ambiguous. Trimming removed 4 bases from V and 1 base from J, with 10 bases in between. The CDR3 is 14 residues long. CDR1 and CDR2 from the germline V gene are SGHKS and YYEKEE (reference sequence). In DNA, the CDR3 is TGTGCCAGCAGCCCTATCCTCGGCACAGATACGCAGTATTTT. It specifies CASSPILGTDTQYF.

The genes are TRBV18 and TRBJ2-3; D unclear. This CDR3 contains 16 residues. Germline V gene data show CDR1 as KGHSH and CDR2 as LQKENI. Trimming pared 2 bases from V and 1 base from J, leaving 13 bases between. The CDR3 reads CASSPYQMSGTDTQYF. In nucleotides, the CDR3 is TGTGCCAGCTCACCATATCAGATGTCTGGCACAGATACGCAGTATTTT.

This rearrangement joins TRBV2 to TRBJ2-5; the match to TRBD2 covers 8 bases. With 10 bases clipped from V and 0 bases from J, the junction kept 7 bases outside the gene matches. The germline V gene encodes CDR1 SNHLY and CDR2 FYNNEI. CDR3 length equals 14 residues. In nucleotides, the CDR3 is TGTGCCACAGCGGGGGTACCGTACCAAGAGACCCAGTACTTC. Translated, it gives CATAGVPYQETQYF. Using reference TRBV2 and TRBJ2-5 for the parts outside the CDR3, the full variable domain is EPEVTQTPSHQVTQMGQEVILRCVPISNHLYFYWYRQILGQKVEFLVSFYNNEISEKSEIFDDQFSVERPDGSNFTLKIRSTKLEDSAMYFCATAGVPYQETQYFGPGTRLLVL.

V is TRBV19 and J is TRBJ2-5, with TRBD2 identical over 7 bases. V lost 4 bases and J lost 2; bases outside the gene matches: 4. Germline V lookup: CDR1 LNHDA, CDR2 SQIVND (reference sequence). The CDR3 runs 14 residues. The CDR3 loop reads CASSNQRGQETQYF. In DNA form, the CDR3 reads TGTGCCAGTAGTAACCAGCGGGGACAAGAGACCCAGTACTTC.

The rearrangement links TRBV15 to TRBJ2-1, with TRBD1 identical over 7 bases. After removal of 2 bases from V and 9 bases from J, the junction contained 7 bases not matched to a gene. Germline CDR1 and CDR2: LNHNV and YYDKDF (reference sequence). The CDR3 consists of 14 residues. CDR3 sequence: CATSRFRQGGEQFF. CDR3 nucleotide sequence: TGTGCCACCAGCAGATTTCGACAGGGCGGTGAGCAGTTCTTC.

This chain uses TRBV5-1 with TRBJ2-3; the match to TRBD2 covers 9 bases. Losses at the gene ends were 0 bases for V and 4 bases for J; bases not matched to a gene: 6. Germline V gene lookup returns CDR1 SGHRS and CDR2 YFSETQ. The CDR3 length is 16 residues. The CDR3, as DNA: TGCGCCAGCAGCTTGGAGCGCGGGGGGGCCTCAGATACGCAGTATTTT. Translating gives CASSLERGGASDTQYF.

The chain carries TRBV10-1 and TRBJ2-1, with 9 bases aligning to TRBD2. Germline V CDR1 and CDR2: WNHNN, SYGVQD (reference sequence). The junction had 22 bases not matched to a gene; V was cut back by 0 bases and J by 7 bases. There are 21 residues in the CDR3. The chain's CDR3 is CASSESWGEAGAASGVNEQFF. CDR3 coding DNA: TGCGCCAGCAGTGAGTCATGGGGGGAGGCGGGGGCAGCTAGCGGGGTAAATGAGCAGTTCTTC.

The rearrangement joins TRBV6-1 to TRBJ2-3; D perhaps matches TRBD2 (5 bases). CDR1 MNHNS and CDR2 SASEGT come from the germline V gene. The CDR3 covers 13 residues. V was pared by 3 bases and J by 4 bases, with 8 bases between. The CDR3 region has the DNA TGTGCCAGCAGTGACCCGGAGGCAGATACGCAGTATTTT. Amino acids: CASSDPEADTQYF.

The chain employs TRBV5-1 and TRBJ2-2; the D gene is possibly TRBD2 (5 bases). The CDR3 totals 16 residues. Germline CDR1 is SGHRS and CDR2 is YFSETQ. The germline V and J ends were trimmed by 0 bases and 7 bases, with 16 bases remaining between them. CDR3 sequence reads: CASSLAPDWASGELFF. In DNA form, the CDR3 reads TGCGCCAGCAGCTTGGCCCCGGACTGGGCTAGCGGGGAGCTGTTTTTT.

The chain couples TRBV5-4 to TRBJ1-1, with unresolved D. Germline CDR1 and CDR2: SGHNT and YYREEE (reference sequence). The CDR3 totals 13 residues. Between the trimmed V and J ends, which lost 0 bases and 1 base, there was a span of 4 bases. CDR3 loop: CASSLDRNTEAFF. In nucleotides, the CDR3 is TGTGCCAGCAGCTTGGACAGGAACACTGAAGCTTTCTTT.

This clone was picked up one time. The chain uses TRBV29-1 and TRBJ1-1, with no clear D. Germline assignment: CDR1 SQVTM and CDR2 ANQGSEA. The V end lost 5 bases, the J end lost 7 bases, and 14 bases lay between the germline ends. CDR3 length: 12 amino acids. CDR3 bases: TGCAGCGTTTTGGTCTCGGAGGGTGAAGCTTTCTTT. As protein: CSVLVSEGEAFF. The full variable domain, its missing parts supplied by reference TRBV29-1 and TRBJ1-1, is SAVISQKPSRDICQRGTSLTIQCQVDSQVTMMFWYRQQPGQSLTLIATANQGSEATYESGFVIDKFPISRPNLTFSTLTVSNMSPEDSSIYLCSVLVSEGEAFFGQGTRLTVV.

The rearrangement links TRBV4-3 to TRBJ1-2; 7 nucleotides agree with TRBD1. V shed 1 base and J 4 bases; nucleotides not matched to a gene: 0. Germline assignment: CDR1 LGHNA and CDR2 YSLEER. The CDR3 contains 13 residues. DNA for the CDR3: TGCGCCAGCAGCCAAGGGGACAGCTATGGCTACACCTTC. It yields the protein CASSQGDSYGYTF.